This TCR beta chain was found in a study of blood T cell repertoires in COVID-19. The wider study: The United States, Italy and Spain supplied acute and convalescent COVID-19 samples. Sources were T cells, B-cell-depleted T cells, or PBMCs; the material itself was cDNA or gDNA.

Seattle patients were enrolled during active infection and followed longitudinally. TCRdb's table, derived via immunoSEQ multiplex PCR, lists solely in-frame clones and lacks some. The table shows 300,000 to 350,000 clones, with about nine tenths occurring only once. V was pared by 1 base and J by 2 bases, with 6 bases of the junction left unmatched. The CDR3 is made up of 16 amino acids. CDR1 and CDR2 (germline): SGHNT, YYREEE (reference sequence). This clonotype originated in a woman under 40 with COVID-19, enrolled during active disease. The rearrangement joins TRBV5-4 to TRBJ2-5, with 9 bases that match TRBD2. The sample consisted of peripheral blood. The CDR3 reads CASSLPAGGLQETQYF. For the CDR3, the DNA is TGTGCCAGCAGCTTGCCAGCGGGAGGCCTTCAAGAGACCCAGTACTTC. The full variable domain, rest sourced from reference TRBV5-4 and TRBJ2-5, is ETGVTQSPTHLIKTRGQQVTLRCSSQSGHNTVSWYQQALGQGPQFIFQYYREEENGRGNFPPRFSGLQFPNYSSELNVNALELDDSALYLCASSLPAGGLQETQYFGPGTRLLVL.